The sequence of this T cell receptor (beta chain) was determined in a study of beta chain features in type 1 diabetes. Worth noting for this clone: The antigen is not known.

The whole isolated RNA underwent reverse transcription, so sequencing captured expressed TCRB transcripts. Here immunoSEQ multiplex PCR was the method, and the copy in TCRdb shows in-frame clones only, minus some. The sample shows hundreds of thousands of clones, roughly an eighth of them seen only once. Notes on the study in general: Moderate yet significant TCRB CDR3 shortening was seen in Type 1 diabetes patients in all four CD4+ subsets. The study left unresolved whether HLA type influences TCRB rearrangement. Healthy donors had naive, central memory and Treg TCRB repertoires that appeared less similar than those seen among patients.

Sorted populations all had greater than 95% purity. This clonotype originated in a man younger than 30 with type 1 diabetes. The specimen was naive CD4+ T cells from blood.

In DNA, the CDR3 is TGTGCCAGCATCACGGTGACTAGCGGATATTACAATGAGCAGTTCTTC. Its protein is CASITVTSGYYNEQFF. This chain links TRBV21-1 with TRBJ2-1; the table's D call, TRBD2, was not checked against the DNA. TRBV21-1 has pseudogene status. There are 16 residues in the CDR3.